Here is one T cell receptor beta chain with its context. The CDR3 is 16 residues long. Germline V gives CDR1 MGHRA, CDR2 YSYEKL. The V end was cut by 1 base, the J end by 0 bases, with 10 bases between. This specimen belongs to a study of blood T cell repertoires in COVID-19. On the study more broadly: Both acute and convalescent COVID-19 samples were obtained from the United States, Italy and Spain. PBMCs, B-cell-depleted T cells, or T cells provided the cDNA or gDNA that made up the material.

Some clones are missing from TCRdb's copy, which holds only in-frame ones; the method was immunoSEQ multiplex PCR. The table shows about 200,000 clones, with 80% to 90% occurring only once. The rearrangement uses TRBV4-1 and TRBJ1-5; a weak D match, TRBD1 (6 bases). Sequencing used peripheral blood. The source of this sequence is a man aged 25-45 years who had recovered from COVID-19. DNA for the CDR3: TGCGCCAGCAGCCAAGTCGGACAGCCTAGCAATCAGCCCCAGCATTTT. Encoded protein: CASSQVGQPSNQPQHF.